This T cell receptor beta chain derives from a study of blood T cell dynamics during melanoma immunotherapy. As for the study in general: First-line therapy was either pembrolizumab or nivolumab with ipilimumab for metastatic melanoma.

This table comes from immunoSEQ multiplex PCR, and its TCRdb copy is limited to in-frame clones, with some not included. The repertoire has roughly 8,000 clones, over 65% of them found once; the top ten carry over 4%. This clone has a handful of counts. Time point indicated: week 3, after first cycle of checkpoint inhibitor. Patients had no prior systemic cancer treatment, immunosuppressants or other active cancers. The CDR3 is 15 residues long. Germline trimming cut 6 bases from V and 1 base from J; bases unmatched to any gene: 2. Germline CDR1 MNHNY, CDR2 SVGAGI (reference sequence). The material was blood, obtained from a patient treated with checkpoint blockade. The genes are TRBV6-6 and TRBJ2-2; 10 bases fit TRBD1. The clonotype comes from a human donor with melanoma. The DNA of the CDR3 is TGTGCCAGCAGCGACAGGGGGCAGAACACCGGGGAGCTGTTTTTT. It codes for CASSDRGQNTGELFF.